Listed below are T cell receptor beta chains from one sample, sequenced in a study of identical twins. MiXCR, applied by TCRdb to the 5' RACE reads, yields one record per CDR3 protein. The data contain 210,000 or so distinct CDR3 sequences, 7.5% of them seen just once; the ten biggest clones take up more than 1.5%. This sample also belongs to another study, concerning yellow fever vaccine responses in identical twins.

The source material was memory (CD45RO+) T cells sorted from blood. These receptors all come from a woman aged 18-29 years in good health. CDR3s include the opening cysteine and the closing phenylalanine or tryptophan. Each record gives: clone size, J gene, V gene, D gene, CDR3 DNA, CDR3 protein. A D gene is named only where the DNA matches it firmly. Size values are once, few and many counts, or a class for expanded clones, and some rows have none.

size: many; J: TRBJ2-3; V: TRBV7-2; D: TRBD2; DNA: TGTGCCAGCAGCGGAAGCGGGAGGAGCTCAGATACGCAGTATTTT; CDR3: CASSGSGRSSDTQYF
size: NA; J: TRBJ2-5; V: TRBV5-6; D: TRBD1; DNA: TGTGCCAGCAGCTCGGAGCGGACAGGTGAAAAGACCCAGTACTTC; CDR3: CASSSERTGEKTQYF
size: NA; J: TRBJ2-1; V: TRBV15; D: TRBD1; DNA: TGTGCCACCAGCAGAGCCCCGGGACAGGGCTACAATGAGCAGTTCTTC; CDR3: CATSRAPGQGYNEQFF
size: NA; J: TRBJ2-7; V: TRBV11-2; D: NA; DNA: TGTGCCAGCAGCTTAGATATTGGTTCCTACGAGCAGTACTTC; CDR3: CASSLDIGSYEQYF
size: NA; J: TRBJ1-1; V: TRBV12-3/TRBV12-4; D: NA; DNA: TGTGCCAGCAGTTGGGAGGGGCGGTACACTGAAGCTTTCTTT; CDR3: CASSWEGRYTEAFF
size: few; J: TRBJ2-7; V: TRBV29-1; D: NA; DNA: TGCAGCGTTGGCCCCTCAGGGGAGCAGTACTTC; CDR3: CSVGPSGEQYF
size: few; J: TRBJ2-1; V: TRBV5-6; D: NA; DNA: TGTGCCAGCAGCTTGGTCAGGGCTTCCTACAATGAGCAGTTCTTC; CDR3: CASSLVRASYNEQFF
size: NA; J: TRBJ1-4; V: TRBV20-1; D: NA; DNA: TGCAGTGCTAGTTCTGGGCAGGAAGATGAAAAACTGTTTTTT; CDR3: CSASSGQEDEKLFF
size: NA; J: TRBJ1-2; V: TRBV7-3; D: NA; DNA: TGTGCCAGCAGCTCGGCGGACAGCCGAAGTCTCTCCTATGGCTACACCTTC; CDR3: CASSSADSRSLSYGYTF
size: many; J: TRBJ2-2; V: TRBV11-2; D: NA; DNA: TGTGCCAGCAGCCTTTCGAGGGGGGCCCCCGGGGAGCTGTTTTTT; CDR3: CASSLSRGAPGELFF
size: few; J: TRBJ2-1; V: TRBV7-9; D: NA; DNA: TGTGCCAGCAGCCCCATCACTAGGGAGCAGTTCTTC; CDR3: CASSPITREQFF
size: many; J: TRBJ1-5; V: TRBV5-1; D: NA; DNA: TGCGCCAGCAGCTTTGGGGGTGTCAATCAGCCCCAGCATTTT; CDR3: CASSFGGVNQPQHF
size: NA; J: TRBJ2-1; V: TRBV6-6; D: NA; DNA: TGTGCCAGCGGGGGGCAGGGCCATGAGCAGTTCTTC; CDR3: CASGGQGHEQFF
size: many; J: TRBJ2-3; V: TRBV29-1; D: NA; DNA: TGCAGCGCCACTCGGCAGGGGCCGCAGTATTTT; CDR3: CSATRQGPQYF
size: NA; J: TRBJ2-1; V: TRBV19; D: TRBD2; DNA: TGTGCCAGCAGCCAAGCGGGGGCCCAAAATGAGCAGTTCTTC; CDR3: CASSQAGAQNEQFF
size: many; J: TRBJ1-2; V: TRBV27; D: TRBD1; DNA: TGTGCCACCCGACGACAGGGGGCGGATAACTATGGCTACACCTTC; CDR3: CATRRQGADNYGYTF
size: few; J: TRBJ2-7; V: TRBV4-2; D: TRBD1; DNA: TGTGCCAGCAGCCGGACGTCAGGGGGTGCGGACGAGCAGTACTTC; CDR3: CASSRTSGGADEQYF
size: NA; J: TRBJ2-1; V: TRBV19; D: TRBD1; DNA: TGTGCCAGTAGTACCGACCCGACAGGGATTAATGAGCAGTTCTTC; CDR3: CASSTDPTGINEQFF
size: many; J: TRBJ2-3; V: TRBV12-3/TRBV12-4; D: NA; DNA: TGTGCCAGCAGTTTGATAGGGGTGGGCACAGATACGCAGTATTTT; CDR3: CASSLIGVGTDTQYF
size: few; J: TRBJ2-3; V: TRBV11-1; D: NA; DNA: TGTGCCAGCAGCTTAATCGATTCGGATACGCAGTATTTT; CDR3: CASSLIDSDTQYF
size: many; J: TRBJ2-1; V: TRBV24-1; D: NA; DNA: TGTGCCACCACCCGAAGGTGGTGTGGGGGGTACAATGAGCAGTTCTTC; CDR3: CATTRRWCGGYNEQFF
size: NA; J: TRBJ2-1; V: TRBV7-2; D: NA; DNA: TGTGCCAGCAGCTTAGTTGGTAGCTCCTACAATGAGCAGTTCTTC; CDR3: CASSLVGSSYNEQFF
size: few; J: TRBJ1-5; V: TRBV6-4; D: NA; DNA: TGTGCCAGCAACGTCAACAATCAGCCCCAGCATTTT; CDR3: CASNVNNQPQHF
size: NA; J: TRBJ2-7; V: TRBV6-1; D: TRBD2; DNA: TGTGCCAGCAGCCGCGGGACTAGCGGGGCCTACGAGCAGTACTTC; CDR3: CASSRGTSGAYEQYF
size: NA; J: TRBJ2-7; V: TRBV28; D: NA; DNA: TGTGCCAGCGCCGGCTACGAGCAGTACTTC; CDR3: CASAGYEQYF
size: NA; J: TRBJ2-7; V: TRBV28; D: TRBD2; DNA: TGTGCCAGCAGTTTCCCAGCGGGGGGCATGTCTTACGAGCAGTACTTC; CDR3: CASSFPAGGMSYEQYF
size: many; J: TRBJ2-7; V: TRBV7-9; D: TRBD1; DNA: TGTGCCAGCAGCTTACGGGCCGGGACAGGGGTTATTGACGAGCAGTACTTC; CDR3: CASSLRAGTGVIDEQYF
size: many; J: TRBJ2-5; V: TRBV2; D: NA; DNA: TGTGCCAGCTCGGGACGGCCGCAAGAGACCCAGTACTTC; CDR3: CASSGRPQETQYF
size: many; J: TRBJ1-2; V: TRBV28; D: NA; DNA: TGTGCCATCAGCGACTCGAACTATGGCTACACCTTC; CDR3: CAISDSNYGYTF
size: NA; J: TRBJ1-5; V: TRBV12-3/TRBV12-4; D: NA; DNA: TGTGCCAGCAGTTTCCGGGGCAATCAGCCCCAGCATTTT; CDR3: CASSFRGNQPQHF
size: NA; J: TRBJ1-5; V: TRBV12-3/TRBV12-4; D: TRBD1; DNA: TGTGCCAGCAGCCGACAGGGGGCTGGCAATCAGCCCCAGCATTTT; CDR3: CASSRQGAGNQPQHF
size: many; J: TRBJ2-3; V: TRBV7-2; D: NA; DNA: TGTGCCAGCAGCTCAGCGACAGATACGCAGTATTTT; CDR3: CASSSATDTQYF
size: NA; J: TRBJ1-2; V: TRBV20-1; D: NA; DNA: TGCAGTGCCCAGGAGCAGGCTACTAACTATGGCTACACCTTC; CDR3: CSAQEQATNYGYTF
size: many; J: TRBJ2-3; V: TRBV6-5; D: NA; DNA: TGTGCCACCCTTTATGGGGGGACGCAGTATTTT; CDR3: CATLYGGTQYF
size: few; J: TRBJ2-4; V: TRBV5-1; D: NA; DNA: TGCGCCAGCAGCTTGGTCGCCCCAACTCCCAAAAACATTCAGTACTTC; CDR3: CASSLVAPTPKNIQYF
size: NA; J: TRBJ1-1; V: TRBV5-1; D: NA; DNA: TGCGCCAGCAGCTTAGACGCGCAGGGGCCCAGCACTGAAGCTTTCTTT; CDR3: CASSLDAQGPSTEAFF
size: NA; J: TRBJ2-7; V: TRBV20-1; D: TRBD2; DNA: TGCAGTGCTAGAGAGGCTAGCGGATATTACGAGCAGTACTTC; CDR3: CSAREASGYYEQYF
size: NA; J: TRBJ2-4; V: TRBV7-9; D: TRBD2; DNA: TGTGCCAGCAGCTTTTTTAGCGGGAGATCGGCCAAAAACATTCAGTACTTC; CDR3: CASSFFSGRSAKNIQYF
size: many; J: TRBJ1-4; V: TRBV5-1; D: NA; DNA: TGCGCCAGCAGCTTCTCCGCCCCTAATGAAAAACTGTTTTTT; CDR3: CASSFSAPNEKLFF
size: many; J: TRBJ2-7; V: TRBV7-2; D: NA; DNA: TGTGCCAGCAGCACACAGGTATACGAGCAGTACTTC; CDR3: CASSTQVYEQYF
size: NA; J: TRBJ2-7; V: TRBV20-1; D: NA; DNA: TGCAGTGCTAGTTTTGGGGCAGGGCAAGAGCAGTACTTC; CDR3: CSASFGAGQEQYF
size: few; J: TRBJ1-2; V: TRBV29-1; D: NA; DNA: TGCAGCGCCTGGGACAATGACTACACCTTC; CDR3: CSAWDNDYTF
size: NA; J: TRBJ2-1; V: TRBV20-1; D: NA; DNA: TGCAGTGCTAGAGGAGGCCTTGTCCCCTACAATGAGCAGTTCTTC; CDR3: CSARGGLVPYNEQFF
size: few; J: TRBJ2-1; V: TRBV28; D: TRBD2; DNA: TGTGCCAGCAGTTCCGCTGGGAGGGGCTACAATGAGCAGTTCTTC; CDR3: CASSSAGRGYNEQFF
size: NA; J: TRBJ2-3; V: TRBV6-5; D: NA; DNA: TGTGCCAGCAGTGACTCCAGCGTCACAGATACGCAGTATTTT; CDR3: CASSDSSVTDTQYF
size: NA; J: TRBJ1-1; V: TRBV7-6; D: NA; DNA: TGTGCCAGCAGCTTAGGGATGGTCCCGCCTGGGACTGAAGCTTTCTTT; CDR3: CASSLGMVPPGTEAFF
size: NA; J: TRBJ1-6; V: TRBV5-1; D: NA; DNA: TGCGCCAGCGCTATGGGGGGAAGATCACCCCTCCACTTT; CDR3: CASAMGGRSPLHF